Described below is a single T cell receptor beta chain sequence and its context. Its antigen is not identified. CDR3 length: 14 residues. Trimming took 1 base from V and 7 from J, leaving 11 bases between them. The germline gives CDR1 SGHTA, CDR2 FQGNSA. These data belong to a study of blood T cells in healthy people across ages. Next came a second PCR, run for about 7 to 12 cycles, which used a sample-barcoded 5' primer along with a J-beta primer mix. A single record per CDR3 protein comes from TCRdb applying MiXCR to the 5' RACE reads. This sample carries 850,000 to 1,000,000 distinct CDR3 sequences, 45% to 60% of them seen once, and the ten largest clones take about 20%. Findings and limits, study-wide: More naive CD4+ cells and higher diversity were found in long-lived than in aged donors. PBMCs were not sorted, which prevented a conclusive comparison of naive versus antigen-experienced cells.

The sequenced sample was blood. This chain uses TRBV7-2 with TRBJ1-3; D uncertain. This clonotype was obtained from a woman between 55 and 75 years old in good health. The CDR3, as DNA: TGTGCCAGCAGCTTAGAGCTGGCGGGGAACACCATATATTTT. This sequence encodes CASSLELAGNTIYF.